This is a list of T cell receptor beta chains from one sample in a study of long-term antiretroviral therapy in people with HIV. Sequenced by immunoSEQ multiplex PCR; TCRdb stores in-frame clones only, minus some. The sample consists of under 20,000 clones, approximately 94% of them appearing once. Sequencing used unsorted PBMCs, obtained 6.4 years after starting antiretroviral therapy. These receptors originate from a woman in her forties or fifties with HIV. CDR3s include the opening cysteine and the closing phenylalanine or tryptophan. The order of the fields is V gene, D gene, J gene, clone size, CDR3 protein, CDR3 DNA. A D gene is named only where the DNA matches it firmly. Some rows have no size entry. The others give once, few or many, or a class for an expanded clone.

TRBV10-3	-	TRBJ2-4	-	CAISEGGGGNIQYF	TGTGCCATCAGTGAAGGAGGGGGAGGAAACATTCAGTACTTC
TRBV25-1	-	TRBJ2-3	-	CASSLAGTDTQYF	TGTGCCAGCAGTTTAGCGGGCACAGATACGCAGTATTTT
TRBV20-1	-	TRBJ1-4	once	CSARDQVIRLF	TGCAGTGCTAGAGACCAAGTCATACGCCTTTTT
TRBV7-2	TRBD1	TRBJ1-2	-	CASSTRFDGQGYGYTF	TGTGCCAGCAGCACTCGCTTCGATGGACAGGGCTATGGCTACACCTTC
TRBV18	-	TRBJ1-1	-	CASSLSNTEAFF	TGTGCCAGCTCTCTGAGTAACACTGAAGCTTTCTTT
TRBV4-1	-	TRBJ2-3	-	CASSQGNSLGDTQYF	TGCGCCAGCAGCCAAGGCAATTCCTTAGGGGATACGCAGTATTTT
TRBV6-5	-	TRBJ2-6	-	CASSYGISGANVLTF	TGTGCCAGCAGTTACGGTATCTCTGGGGCCAACGTCCTGACTTTC
TRBV11-2	TRBD1	TRBJ2-2	-	CASRPRTGGRANTGELFF	TGTGCCAGCAGACCCCGGACAGGGGGTAGGGCGAACACCGGGGAGCTGTTTTTT
TRBV6-6	-	TRBJ1-1	-	CASSWGGRNTEAFF	TGTGCCAGCAGTTGGGGGGGAAGGAACACTGAAGCTTTCTTT
TRBV20-1	-	TRBJ1-2	-	CSAAESGYTF	TGCAGTGCTGCTGAGAGTGGCTACACCTTC
TRBV2	-	TRBJ2-7	-	CASNDRRGYEQYF	TGTGCCAGCAACGATCGGAGGGGTTACGAGCAGTACTTC
TRBV7-8	TRBD2	TRBJ2-2	-	CASSLTSGRIDTGELFF	TGTGCCAGCAGCTTGACTAGCGGGAGAATTGACACCGGGGAGCTGTTTTTT
TRBV19	TRBD2	TRBJ2-1	-	CASSIEGTSGTRHNEQFF	TGTGCCAGTAGTATAGAGGGGACTAGCGGGACTAGGCACAATGAGCAGTTCTTC
TRBV5-6	-	TRBJ2-7	once	CASSLDRLDYEQYF	TGTGCCAGCAGCTTGGATAGGTTAGACTACGAGCAGTACTTC
TRBV7-7	-	TRBJ2-2	-	CASSLLENTGELFF	TGTGCTAGCAGCTTACTCGAGAACACCGGGGAGCTGTTTTTT
TRBV7-9	-	TRBJ1-5	-	CASSLGDSPNQPQHF	TGTGCCAGCAGCTTAGGAGACAGCCCAAATCAGCCCCAGCATTTT
TRBV27	TRBD2	TRBJ2-7	-	CASSFGTSGSEQYF	TGTGCCAGCAGTTTTGGGACTAGCGGGAGCGAGCAGTACTTC
TRBV5-1	TRBD1	TRBJ1-4	-	CASSGGQMNEKLFF	TGCGCCAGCAGCGGGGGACAGATGAATGAAAAACTGTTTTTT
TRBV27	-	TRBJ2-2	-	CASRINSFTGELFF	TGTGCCAGCAGGATCAATTCATTCACCGGGGAGCTGTTTTTT
TRBV27	-	TRBJ1-1	-	CASALGTANTEAFF	TGTGCCAGCGCCCTAGGGACGGCGAACACTGAAGCTTTCTTT
TRBV6-5	TRBD1	TRBJ1-4	-	CASSGQGGSNEKLFF	TGTGCCAGCTCGGGACAGGGAGGGTCTAATGAAAAACTGTTTTTT
TRBV7-9	-	TRBJ2-2	-	CASTINTGELFF	TGTGCCAGCACCATTAACACCGGGGAGCTGTTTTTT
TRBV7-6	TRBD1	TRBJ2-5	-	CASSAQGYLAETQYF	TGTGCCAGCAGCGCACAGGGGTATTTGGCAGAGACCCAGTACTTC
TRBV29-1	-	TRBJ1-2	-	CSVEDRYTSNYGYTF	TGCAGCGTTGAAGATCGGTATACATCTAACTATGGCTACACCTTC